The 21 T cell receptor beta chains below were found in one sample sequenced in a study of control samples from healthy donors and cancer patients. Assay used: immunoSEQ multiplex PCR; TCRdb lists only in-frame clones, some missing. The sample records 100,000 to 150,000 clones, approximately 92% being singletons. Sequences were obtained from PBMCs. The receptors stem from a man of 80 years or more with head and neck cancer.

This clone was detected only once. Here the CDR3 DNA reads TGTGCCAGCACTAAGGGGTCCTATAATTCACCCCTCCACTTT. This codes for CASTKGSYNSPLHF. The rearrangement uses TRBV2 and TRBJ1-6; D possibly corresponds to TRBD1 (5 bases). Germline V gene data show CDR1 as SNHLY and CDR2 as FYNNEI. V was shortened by 7 bases and J by 1 base, with 8 bases between the two germline ends. This CDR3 is 14 amino acids long.

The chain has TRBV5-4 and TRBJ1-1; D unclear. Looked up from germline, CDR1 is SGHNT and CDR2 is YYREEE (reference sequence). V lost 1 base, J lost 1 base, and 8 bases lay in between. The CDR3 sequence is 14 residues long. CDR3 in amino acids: CASSLLTENTEAFF. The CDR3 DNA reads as TGTGCCAGCAGCTTGTTGACTGAGAACACTGAAGCTTTCTTT.

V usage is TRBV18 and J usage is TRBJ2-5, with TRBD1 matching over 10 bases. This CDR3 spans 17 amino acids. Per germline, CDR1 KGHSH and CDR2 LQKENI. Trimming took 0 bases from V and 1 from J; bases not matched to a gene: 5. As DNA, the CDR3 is TGTGCCAGCTCACCACCTCCGACAGGGGGCTTCCAAGAGACCCAGTACTTC. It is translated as CASSPPPTGGFQETQYF.

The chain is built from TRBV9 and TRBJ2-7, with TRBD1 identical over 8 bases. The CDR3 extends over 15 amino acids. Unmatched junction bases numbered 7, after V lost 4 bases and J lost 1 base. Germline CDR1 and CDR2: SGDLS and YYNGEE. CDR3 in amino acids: CASSPGQGPSYEQYF. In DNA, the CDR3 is TGTGCCAGCAGCCCCGGACAGGGCCCGTCCTACGAGCAGTACTTC.

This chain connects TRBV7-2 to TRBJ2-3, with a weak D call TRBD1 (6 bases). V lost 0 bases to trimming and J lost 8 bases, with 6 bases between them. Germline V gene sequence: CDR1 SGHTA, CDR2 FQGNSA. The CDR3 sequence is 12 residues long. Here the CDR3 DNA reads TGTGCCAGCAGCTTAGCGGGGGCTACGCAGTATTTT. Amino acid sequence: CASSLAGATQYF.

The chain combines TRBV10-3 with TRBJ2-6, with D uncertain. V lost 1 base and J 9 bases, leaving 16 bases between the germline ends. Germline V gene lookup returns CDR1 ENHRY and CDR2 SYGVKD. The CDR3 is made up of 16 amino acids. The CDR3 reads CAISEFQQSILNVLTF. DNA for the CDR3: TGTGCCATCAGTGAGTTTCAACAGAGCATACTCAACGTCCTGACTTTC.

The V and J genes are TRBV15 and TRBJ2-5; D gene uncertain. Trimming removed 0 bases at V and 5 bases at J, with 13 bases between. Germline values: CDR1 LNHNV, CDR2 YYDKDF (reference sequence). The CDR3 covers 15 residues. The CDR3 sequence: CATSRDLASQETQYF. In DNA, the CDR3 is TGTGCCACCAGCAGAGATCTCGCGAGTCAGGAGACCCAGTACTTC.

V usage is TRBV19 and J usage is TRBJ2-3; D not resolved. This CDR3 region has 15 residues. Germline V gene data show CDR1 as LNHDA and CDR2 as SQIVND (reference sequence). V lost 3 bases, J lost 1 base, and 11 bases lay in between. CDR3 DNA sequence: TGTGCCAGTAGTATTTCGGCCCGGGGCACAGATACGCAGTATTTT. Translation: CASSISARGTDTQYF.

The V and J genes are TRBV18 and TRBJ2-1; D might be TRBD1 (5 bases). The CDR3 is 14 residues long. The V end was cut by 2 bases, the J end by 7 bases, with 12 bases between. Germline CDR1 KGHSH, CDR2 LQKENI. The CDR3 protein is CASSPGASRNEQFF. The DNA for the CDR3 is TGTGCCAGCTCACCAGGGGCGAGCAGGAATGAGCAGTTCTTC. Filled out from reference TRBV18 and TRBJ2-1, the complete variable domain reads NAGVMQNPRHLVRRRGQEARLRCSPMKGHSHVYWYRQLPEEGLKFMVYLQKENIIDESGMPKERFSAEFPKEGPSILRIQQVVRGDSAAYFCASSPGASRNEQFFGPGTRLTVL.

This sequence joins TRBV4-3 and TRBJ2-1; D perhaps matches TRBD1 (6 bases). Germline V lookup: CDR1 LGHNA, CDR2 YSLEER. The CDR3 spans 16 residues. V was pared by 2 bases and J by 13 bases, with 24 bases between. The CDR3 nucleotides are TGCGCCAGCAGCCAACTATTCCATGAGAGGACAGAAAGCCAGTTCTTC. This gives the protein CASSQLFHERTESQFF.

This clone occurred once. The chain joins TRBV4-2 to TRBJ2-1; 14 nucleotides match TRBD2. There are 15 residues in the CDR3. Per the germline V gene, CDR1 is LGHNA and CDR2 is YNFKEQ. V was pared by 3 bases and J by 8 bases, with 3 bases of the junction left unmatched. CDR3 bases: TGTGCCAGCAGCCAGACTAGCGGGGGGGGGCATGAGCAGTTCTTC. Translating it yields CASSQTSGGGHEQFF.

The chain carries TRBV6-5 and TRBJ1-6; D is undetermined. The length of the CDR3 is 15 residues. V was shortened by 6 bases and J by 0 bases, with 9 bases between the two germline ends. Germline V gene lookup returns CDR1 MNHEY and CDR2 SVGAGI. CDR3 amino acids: CASRPGSSYNSPLHF. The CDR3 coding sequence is TGTGCCAGCAGACCCGGGAGCTCCTATAATTCACCCCTCCACTTT.

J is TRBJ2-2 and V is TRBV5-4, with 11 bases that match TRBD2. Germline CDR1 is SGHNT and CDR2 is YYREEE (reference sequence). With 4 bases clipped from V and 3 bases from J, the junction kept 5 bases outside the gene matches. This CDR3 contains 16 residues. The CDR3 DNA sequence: TGTGCCAGCAGCGCACTAGCGGGGGATCACACCGGGGAGCTGTTTTTT. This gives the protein CASSALAGDHTGELFF. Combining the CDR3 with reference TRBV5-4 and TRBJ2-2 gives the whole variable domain ETGVTQSPTHLIKTRGQQVTLRCSSQSGHNTVSWYQQALGQGPQFIFQYYREEENGRGNFPPRFSGLQFPNYSSELNVNALELDDSALYLCASSALAGDHTGELFFGEGSRLTVL.

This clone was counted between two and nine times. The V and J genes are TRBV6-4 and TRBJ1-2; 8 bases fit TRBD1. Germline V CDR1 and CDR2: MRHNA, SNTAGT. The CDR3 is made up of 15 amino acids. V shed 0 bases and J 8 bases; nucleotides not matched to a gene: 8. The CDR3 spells CASSDSNRGVDGYTF. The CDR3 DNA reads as TGTGCCAGCAGTGACTCGAACAGGGGGGTAGACGGCTACACCTTC.

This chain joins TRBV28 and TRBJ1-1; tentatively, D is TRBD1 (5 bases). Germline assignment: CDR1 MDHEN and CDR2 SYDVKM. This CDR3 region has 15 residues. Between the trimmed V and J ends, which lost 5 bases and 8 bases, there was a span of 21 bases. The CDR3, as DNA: TGTGCCAGCAGTCTATCGACAGCAGGGACCGAGGAAGCTTTCTTT. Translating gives CASSLSTAGTEEAFF.

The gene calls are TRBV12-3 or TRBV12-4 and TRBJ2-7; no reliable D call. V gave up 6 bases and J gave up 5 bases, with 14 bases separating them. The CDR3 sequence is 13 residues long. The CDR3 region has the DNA TGTGCCAGCAGACCCCAGGAAATACACGAGCAGTACTTC. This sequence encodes CASRPQEIHEQYF.

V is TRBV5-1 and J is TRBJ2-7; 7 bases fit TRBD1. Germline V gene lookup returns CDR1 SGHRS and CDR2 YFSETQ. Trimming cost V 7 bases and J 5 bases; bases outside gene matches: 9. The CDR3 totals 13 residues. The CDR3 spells CASALQGWDEQYF. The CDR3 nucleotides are TGCGCCAGCGCCCTACAGGGGTGGGACGAGCAGTACTTC.

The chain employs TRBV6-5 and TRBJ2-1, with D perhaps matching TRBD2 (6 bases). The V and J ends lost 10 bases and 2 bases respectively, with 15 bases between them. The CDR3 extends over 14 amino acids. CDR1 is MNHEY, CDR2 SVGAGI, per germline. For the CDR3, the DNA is TGTGCCACCAGGAGGGAGTCCACCTACAATGAGCAGTTCTTC. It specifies CATRRESTYNEQFF.

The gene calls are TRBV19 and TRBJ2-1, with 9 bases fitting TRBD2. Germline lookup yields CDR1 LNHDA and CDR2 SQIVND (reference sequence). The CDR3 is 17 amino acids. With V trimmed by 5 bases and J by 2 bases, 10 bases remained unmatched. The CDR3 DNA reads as TGTGCCAGTAGTCCCCGCTCGGGACTAGCTACCTACAATGAGCAGTTCTTC. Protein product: CASSPRSGLATYNEQFF.

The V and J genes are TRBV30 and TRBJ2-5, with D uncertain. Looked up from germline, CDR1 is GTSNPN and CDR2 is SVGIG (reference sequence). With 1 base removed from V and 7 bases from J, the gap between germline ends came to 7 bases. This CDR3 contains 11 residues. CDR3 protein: CAWSAPGTQYF. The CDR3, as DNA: TGTGCCTGGAGTGCACCGGGGACCCAGTACTTC. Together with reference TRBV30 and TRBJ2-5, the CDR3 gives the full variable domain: SQTIHQWPATLVQPVGSPLSLECTVEGTSNPNLYWYRQAAGRGLQLLFYSVGIGQISSEVPQNLSASRPQDRQFILSSKKLLLSDSGFYLCAWSAPGTQYFGPGTRLLVL.

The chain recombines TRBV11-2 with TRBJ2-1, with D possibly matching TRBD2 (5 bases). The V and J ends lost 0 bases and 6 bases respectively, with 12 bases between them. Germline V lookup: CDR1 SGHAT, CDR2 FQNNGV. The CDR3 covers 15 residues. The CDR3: CASSLDPLATNEQFF. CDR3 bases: TGTGCCAGCAGCTTAGATCCCCTAGCAACCAATGAGCAGTTCTTC. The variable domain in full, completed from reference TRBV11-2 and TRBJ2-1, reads EAGVAQSPRYKIIEKRQSVAFWCNPISGHATLYWYQQILGQGPKLLIQFQNNGVVDDSQLPKDRFSAERLKGVDSTLKIQPAKLEDSAVYLCASSLDPLATNEQFFGPGTRLTVL.